Below, 13 T cell receptor beta chains from the same sample are listed, as sequenced in a study of T cell repertoires in cytomegalovirus infection. These receptors lack a known antigen. TCRdb re-derived calls from the reads in MiXCR, one entry per CDR3 protein. The data show 70,000 to 95,000 distinct CDR3 sequences, with less than 30% seen just once and about 72% held by the top ten. Sequencing was performed on CD8+ T cells from cultured PBMCs, taken from culture after CMV antigen stimulation. The origin of the receptors is a human donor in good health (CMV status not recorded). Some clones in this sample may be carry-over from other donors' samples.

The chain combines TRBV27 with TRBJ2-1; a weak D match, TRBD2 (5 bases). V was trimmed by 5 bases and J by 5 bases, leaving 25 bases between them. Germline V CDR1 and CDR2: MNHEY, SMNVEV (reference sequence). This CDR3 spans 18 amino acids. In DNA form, the CDR3 reads TGTGCCAGCAGTCCCGCGCCGCCGGGGAATACTTTTAACAATGAGCAGTTCTTC. Its protein is CASSPAPPGNTFNNEQFF.

There are many counts of this clonotype. The chain is built from TRBV11-2 and TRBJ1-4; 8 bases agree with TRBD1. V lost 3 bases to trimming and J lost 7 bases; unmatched junction nucleotides: 7. Per germline, CDR1 SGHAT and CDR2 FQNNGV. The CDR3 has 15 residues. CDR3 bases: TGTGCCAGCAGCTTCCAGGGGGCTGTCGGTGAAAAACTGTTTTTT. Translating gives CASSFQGAVGEKLFF. The full variable domain, with the rest looked up from reference TRBV11-2 and TRBJ1-4, is EAGVAQSPRYKIIEKRQSVAFWCNPISGHATLYWYQQILGQGPKLLIQFQNNGVVDDSQLPKDRFSAERLKGVDSTLKIQPAKLEDSAVYLCASSFQGAVGEKLFFGSGTQLSVL.

The genes are TRBV10-3 and TRBJ2-7, with 9 bases aligning to TRBD1. Trimming at V came to 4 bases and at J to 3 bases, leaving 10 bases not matched to a gene. Germline CDR1 ENHRY, CDR2 SYGVKD. CDR3 length equals 16 residues. The CDR3 sequence is CAISAQPGQGGYEQYF. The CDR3 coding sequence is TGTGCCATCAGTGCACAACCGGGACAGGGAGGCTACGAGCAGTACTTC.

The V and J genes are TRBV10-3 and TRBJ2-2; 7 nucleotides align to TRBD2. V lost 2 bases, J lost 5 bases, and 5 bases stayed unmatched. This CDR3 spans 15 amino acids. Germline-derived CDR1 and CDR2 are ENHRY and SYGVKD. In DNA, the CDR3 is TGTGCCATCAGTGAGCAAAGCGGGGAGACCGGGGAGCTGTTTTTT. This gives the protein CAISEQSGETGELFF.

The chain links TRBV29-1 to TRBJ2-5; tentatively, D is TRBD1 or TRBD2 (5 bases each). CDR1 and CDR2 (germline): SQVTM, ANQGSEA. The CDR3 runs to 12 residues. V was clipped by 3 bases and J by 4 bases, with 9 bases between them. The CDR3 DNA reads TGCAGCGTTGATTACGGGACAGAGACCCAGTACTTC. Translated: CSVDYGTETQYF.

This clonotype was seen only a few times. V is TRBV5-4 and J is TRBJ2-5; D is perhaps TRBD2 (5 bases). The CDR3 contains 13 residues. The germline gives CDR1 SGHNT, CDR2 YYREEE (reference sequence). The ends were cut back, 7 bases at V and 1 base at J, with 11 bases in the middle. The CDR3 loop is CASPSGPQETQYF. Here the CDR3 DNA reads TGTGCCAGCCCGAGCGGACCCCAAGAGACCCAGTACTTC.

This sequence joins TRBV4-1 and TRBJ2-5; TRBD2 matches 10 bases. V lost 2 bases and J lost 5; bases outside the gene matches: 5. Per the germline V gene, CDR1 is MGHRA and CDR2 is YSYEKL. The CDR3 runs to 15 residues. Here the CDR3 reads CASSQIAGGVETQYF. The CDR3 region has the DNA TGCGCCAGCAGCCAAATAGCGGGGGGCGTCGAGACCCAGTACTTC.

This clonotype was observed a few times. V and J are TRBV5-1 and TRBJ2-1; TRBD2 is a possible D gene (6 bases). The CDR3 runs 17 residues. The V end lost 0 bases, the J end lost 1 base, and 14 bases lay between the germline ends. From germline, CDR1 is SGHRS and CDR2 YFSETQ. CDR3 sequence: CASSLALGGLSYNEQFF. As DNA, the CDR3 is TGCGCCAGCAGCTTGGCCTTGGGCGGACTATCCTACAATGAGCAGTTCTTC.

CDR3 nucleotide sequence: TGTGCCAGCACCCTAGGACAGTACTACGAGCAGTACTTC. It yields the protein CASTLGQYYEQYF. The V call is TRBV2, the J call TRBJ2-7; the D gene is possibly TRBD1 (6 bases). Per germline, CDR1 SNHLY and CDR2 FYNNEI. The CDR3 extends over 13 amino acids. V dropped 7 bases and J dropped 3 bases, with 13 bases sitting between them.

The chain links TRBV27 to TRBJ2-4; 7 bases are a match to TRBD1. The CDR3 has 16 amino acids. V dropped 5 bases and J dropped 1; count of bases not matched to a gene: 8. From germline, CDR1 is MNHEY and CDR2 SMNVEV (reference sequence). The CDR3 nucleotides read TGTGCCAGCAGTACATTTTTGACAGGGGCCAAAAACATTCAGTACTTC. This translates into CASSTFLTGAKNIQYF.

This clonotype was found a few times. Here the CDR3 DNA reads TGTGCCAGCGGAGAAGAGCCGGGGGGTGGTGACACTGAAGCTTTCTTT. Translated, it gives CASGEEPGGGDTEAFF. The J gene is TRBJ1-1, the V gene TRBV12-3 or TRBV12-4; weak D call: TRBD1 (5 bases). The V and J ends lost 8 bases and 3 bases respectively, with 22 bases between them. The CDR3 runs 16 residues.

This rearrangement joins TRBV4-1 to TRBJ1-2; D is ambiguous. The germline V gene encodes CDR1 MGHRA and CDR2 YSYEKL. Trimming removed 4 bases at V and 8 bases at J, with 11 bases between. There are 12 residues in the CDR3. CDR3 nucleotides: TGCGCCAGCAGCCCGCCGACCGAGGGCTACACCTTC. Translated, it gives CASSPPTEGYTF.

The chain links TRBV6-2 or TRBV6-3 to TRBJ1-1, with unresolved D. Germline assignment: CDR1 MNHEY and CDR2 SVGEGT. V was cut by 5 bases and J by 4 bases, with 8 bases left in between. The CDR3 spans 12 residues. Here the CDR3 reads CASSASLTEAFF. In nucleotides, the CDR3 is TGTGCCAGCAGTGCCTCCCTCACTGAAGCTTTCTTT.